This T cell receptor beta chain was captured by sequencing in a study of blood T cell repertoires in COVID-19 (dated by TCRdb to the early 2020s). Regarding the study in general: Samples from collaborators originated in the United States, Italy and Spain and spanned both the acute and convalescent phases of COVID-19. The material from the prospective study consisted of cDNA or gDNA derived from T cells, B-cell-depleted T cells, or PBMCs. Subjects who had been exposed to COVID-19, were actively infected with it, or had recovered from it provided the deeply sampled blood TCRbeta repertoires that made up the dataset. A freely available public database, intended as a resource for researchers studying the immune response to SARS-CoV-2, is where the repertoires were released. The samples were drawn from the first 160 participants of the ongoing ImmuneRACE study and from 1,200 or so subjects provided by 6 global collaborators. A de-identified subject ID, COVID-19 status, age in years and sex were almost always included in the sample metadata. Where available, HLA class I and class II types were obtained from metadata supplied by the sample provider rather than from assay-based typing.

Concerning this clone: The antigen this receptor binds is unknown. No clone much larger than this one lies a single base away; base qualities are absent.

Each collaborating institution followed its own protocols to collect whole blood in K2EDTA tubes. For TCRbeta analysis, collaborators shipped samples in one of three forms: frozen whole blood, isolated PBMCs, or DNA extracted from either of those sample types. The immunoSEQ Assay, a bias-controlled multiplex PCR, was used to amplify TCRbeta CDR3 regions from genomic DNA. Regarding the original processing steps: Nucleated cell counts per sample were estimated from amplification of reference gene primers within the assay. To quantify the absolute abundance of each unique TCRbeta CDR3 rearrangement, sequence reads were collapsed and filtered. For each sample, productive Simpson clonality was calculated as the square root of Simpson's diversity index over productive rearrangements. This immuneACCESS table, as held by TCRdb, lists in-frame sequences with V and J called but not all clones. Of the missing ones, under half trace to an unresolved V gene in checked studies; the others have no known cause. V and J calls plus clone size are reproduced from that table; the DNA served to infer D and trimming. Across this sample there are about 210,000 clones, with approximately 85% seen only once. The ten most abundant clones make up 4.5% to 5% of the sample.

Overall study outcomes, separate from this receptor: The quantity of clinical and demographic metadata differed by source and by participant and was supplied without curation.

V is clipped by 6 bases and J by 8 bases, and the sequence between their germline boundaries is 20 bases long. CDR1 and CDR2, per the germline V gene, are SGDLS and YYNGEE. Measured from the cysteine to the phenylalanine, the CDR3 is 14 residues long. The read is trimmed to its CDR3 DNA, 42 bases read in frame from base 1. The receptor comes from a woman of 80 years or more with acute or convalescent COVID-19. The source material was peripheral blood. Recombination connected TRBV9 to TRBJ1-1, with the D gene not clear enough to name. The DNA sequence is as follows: TGTGCCAGCACCCCCGTCGTAAGCACGGTAGAAGCTTTCTTT. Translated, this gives CASTPVVSTVEAFF.